These 14 T cell receptor beta chains were sequenced from one sample in a study of monozygotic twins with inflammatory bowel disease. Using the 5' RACE reads, TCRdb records one entry per CDR3 protein without DNA. Here the sample table reports around 140,000 distinct CDR3 sequences. Sequencing was done on a sample of blood. The receptors derive from a human donor with ulcerative colitis or Crohn's disease, or a healthy co-twin of an affected twin (not recorded which).

V is TRBV20-1 and J is TRBJ1-5. CDR3 length equals 14 residues. Germline loops: CDR1 DFQATT, CDR2 SNEGSKA (reference sequence). The CDR3 spells CSASTVDVGQPQHF.

The chain recombines TRBV2 with TRBJ1-5. Germline values: CDR1 SNHLY, CDR2 FYNNEI. The CDR3 runs 14 residues. CDR3 loop: CASSEWYSNQPQHF.

The chain carries TRBV4-2 and TRBJ2-5; the TRBD2 assignment by TCRdb is unverifiable without DNA. The CDR3 runs 17 residues. The V gene's germline CDR1 is LGHNA and CDR2 YNFKEQ. The CDR3 reads CASSQDLPSGGKETQYF.

This chain uses TRBV4-3 with TRBJ1-1; checking the TCRdb D call of TRBD1 is not possible without DNA. CDR3 length: 15 amino acids. CDR1 LGHNA and CDR2 YSLEER come from the germline V gene. CDR3 sequence: CASSPNTGTDTEAFF.

V and J are TRBV30 and TRBJ2-1; TCRdb names TRBD1, which stays unverified in the absence of DNA. Germline-derived CDR1 and CDR2 are GTSNPN and SVGIG (reference sequence). The CDR3 has 15 amino acids. The CDR3 spells CACPKGGLDYNEQFF.

CDR3 protein: CASSSRTGTTRVVHF. The gene calls are TRBV7-2 and TRBJ1-6; TCRdb gives TRBD1 as the D gene, but with no DNA this cannot be confirmed. The CDR3 totals 15 residues. Germline CDR1 reads SGHTA; CDR2 reads FQGNSA.

The gene calls are TRBV5-1 and TRBJ2-3. The CDR3 sequence is 12 residues long. Germline CDR1 and CDR2: SGHRS and YFSETQ. CDR3 sequence reads: CASSLAADTQYF.

The chain combines TRBV4-1 with TRBJ1-5. The CDR3 is 12 amino acids. CDR1 is MGHRA, CDR2 YSYEKL, per germline. The CDR3 spells CASGQLNQPQHF.

The chain couples TRBV5-6 to TRBJ2-1; TCRdb's assignment of TRBD1 cannot be checked, as there is no DNA. Germline assignment: CDR1 SGHDT and CDR2 YYEEEE. The CDR3 contains 14 residues. The CDR3 loop reads CASSREDKYNEQFF. The full variable domain, completed using reference TRBV5-6 and TRBJ2-1, is DAGVTQSPTHLIKTRGQQVTLRCSPKSGHDTVSWYQQALGQGPQFIFQYYEEEERQRGNFPDRFSGHQFPNYSSELNVNALLLGDSALYLCASSREDKYNEQFFGPGTRLTVL.

The chain links TRBV13 to TRBJ2-1; TCRdb names TRBD2, which stays unverified in the absence of DNA. Germline V lookup: CDR1 PRHDT, CDR2 FYEKMQ (reference sequence). The CDR3 totals 13 residues. This CDR3 reads CASSSDSSGEQFF.

This chain connects TRBV25-1 to TRBJ2-1; absent DNA, TCRdb's TRBD1 call cannot be checked. The CDR3 length is 11 residues. The V gene's germline CDR1 is MGHDK and CDR2 SYGVNS. CDR3 residues: CASSWGGEQFF.

The J gene is TRBJ2-7, the V gene TRBV20-1; the TCRdb call, TRBD1, lacks DNA for checking. The CDR3 contains 16 residues. CDR1 and CDR2 (germline): DFQATT, SNEGSKA (reference sequence). The CDR3 region is CSASTPGVAGSVKQYF.

V usage is TRBV4-2 and J usage is TRBJ2-1; TCRdb's D call of TRBD2 is untestable without DNA. From germline, CDR1 is LGHNA and CDR2 YNFKEQ. This CDR3 region has 16 residues. This CDR3 reads CASSGEASGGANEQFF.

The chain is built from TRBV18 and TRBJ2-5; lacking DNA, the TRBD2 call made by TCRdb goes unchecked. Germline V gene lookup returns CDR1 KGHSH and CDR2 LQKENI. The CDR3 is 14 amino acids. The CDR3 loop reads CASSPIGLGETQYF.